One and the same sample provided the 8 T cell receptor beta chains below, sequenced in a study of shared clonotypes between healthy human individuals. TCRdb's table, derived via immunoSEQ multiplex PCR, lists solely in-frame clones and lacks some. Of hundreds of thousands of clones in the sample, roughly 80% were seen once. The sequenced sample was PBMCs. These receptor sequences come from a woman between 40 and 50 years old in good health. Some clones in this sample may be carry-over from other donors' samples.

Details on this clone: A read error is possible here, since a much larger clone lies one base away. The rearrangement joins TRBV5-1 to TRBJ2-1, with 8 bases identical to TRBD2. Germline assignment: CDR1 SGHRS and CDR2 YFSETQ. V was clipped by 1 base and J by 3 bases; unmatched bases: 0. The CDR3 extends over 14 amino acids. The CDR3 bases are TGCGCCAGCAGCTTGACTAGCGGCTACAATGAGCAGTTCTTC. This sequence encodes CASSLTSGYNEQFF.

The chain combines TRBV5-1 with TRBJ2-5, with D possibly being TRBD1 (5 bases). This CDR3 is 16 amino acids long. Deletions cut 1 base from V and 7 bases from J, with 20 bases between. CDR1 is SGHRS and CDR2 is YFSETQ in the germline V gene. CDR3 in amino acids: CASSLRDSEFFATQYF. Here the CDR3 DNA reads TGCGCCAGCAGCTTGCGAGACAGCGAATTCTTCGCGACCCAGTACTTC.

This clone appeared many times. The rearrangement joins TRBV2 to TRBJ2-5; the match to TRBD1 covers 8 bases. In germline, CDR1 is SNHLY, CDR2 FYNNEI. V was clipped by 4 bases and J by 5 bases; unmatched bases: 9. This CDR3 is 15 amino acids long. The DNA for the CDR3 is TGTGCCAGCAGTGTAAACCCCCGACAGGGGGAGACCCAGTACTTC. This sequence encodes CASSVNPRQGETQYF.

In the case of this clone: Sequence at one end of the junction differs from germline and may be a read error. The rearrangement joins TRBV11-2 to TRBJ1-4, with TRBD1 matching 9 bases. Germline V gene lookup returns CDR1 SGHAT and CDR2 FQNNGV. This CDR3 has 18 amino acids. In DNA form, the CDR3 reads TGTGCCAGCAGCTTACGTGGGGGACAGGGAATGACTAATAAAAAACTGTTTTTT. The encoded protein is CASSLRGGQGMTNKKLFF.

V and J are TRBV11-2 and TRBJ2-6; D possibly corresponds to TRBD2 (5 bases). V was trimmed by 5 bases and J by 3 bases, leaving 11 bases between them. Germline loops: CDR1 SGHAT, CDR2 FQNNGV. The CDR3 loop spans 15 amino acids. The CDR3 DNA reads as TGTGCCAGCAGCCGCCAACGGGGTGGGGCCAACGTCCTGACTTTC. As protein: CASSRQRGGANVLTF.

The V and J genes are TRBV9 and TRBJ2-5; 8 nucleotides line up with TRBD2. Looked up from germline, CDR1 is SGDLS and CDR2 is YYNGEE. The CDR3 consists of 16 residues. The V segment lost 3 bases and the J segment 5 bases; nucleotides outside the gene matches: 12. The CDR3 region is CASSEASGPTRETQYF. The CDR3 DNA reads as TGTGCCAGCAGCGAAGCTAGCGGGCCGACCCGGGAGACCCAGTACTTC. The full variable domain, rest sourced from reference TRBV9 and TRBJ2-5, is DSGVTQTPKHLITATGQRVTLRCSPRSGDLSVYWYQQSLDQGLQFLIQYYNGEERAKGNILERFSAQQFPDLHSELNLSSLELGDSALYFCASSEASGPTRETQYFGPGTRLLVL.

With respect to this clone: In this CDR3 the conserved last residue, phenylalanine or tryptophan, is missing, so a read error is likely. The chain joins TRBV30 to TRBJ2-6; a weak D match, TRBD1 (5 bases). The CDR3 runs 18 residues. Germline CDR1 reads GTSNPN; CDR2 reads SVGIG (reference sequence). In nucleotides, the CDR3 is TGTGCCTGGAGTGTAGACCAGGGTTCATACTCTAGGGCCAACGTCCTGACTCTC. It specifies CAWSVDQGSYSRANVLTL.

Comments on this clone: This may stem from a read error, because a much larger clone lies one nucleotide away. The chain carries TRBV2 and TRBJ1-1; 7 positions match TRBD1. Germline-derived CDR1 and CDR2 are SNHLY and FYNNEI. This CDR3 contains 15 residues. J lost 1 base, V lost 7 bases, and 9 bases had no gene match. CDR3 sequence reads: CASTEQGQSNTEAFF. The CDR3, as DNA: TGTGCCAGCACAGAGCAGGGACAGTCGAACACTGAAGCTTTCTTT.